The 5 T cell receptor beta chains below come from one sample, sequenced in a study of OX40 agonist ivuxolimab in advanced cancers. Produced via immunoSEQ multiplex PCR; TCRdb's table is partial and in-frame only. Of roughly 10,000 clones in the sample, 60% to 75% are singletons; the top ten hold about 30%. The sample here was CD4+ or CD8+ T cells sorted from blood, taken in a trial of the OX40 agonist ivuxolimab. The origin of the receptors is an adult with an advanced solid tumor such as melanoma, head and neck, liver or kidney cancer.

The rearrangement joins TRBV28 to TRBJ1-2; 7 bases line up with TRBD1. Looked up from germline, CDR1 is MDHEN and CDR2 is SYDVKM. V dropped 5 bases and J dropped 10; count of bases not matched to a gene: 7. This CDR3 spans 12 amino acids. The DNA for the CDR3 is TGTGCCAGCAGTGGAGACAGGGTTTCCTACACCTTC. Translation: CASSGDRVSYTF.

This CDR3 is CASRPWDADTDTQYF. The CDR3 bases are TGTGCCAGCAGGCCCTGGGACGCCGACACAGATACGCAGTATTTT. This chain uses TRBV27 with TRBJ2-3; perhaps D is TRBD1 or TRBD2 (5 bases each). The CDR3 totals 15 residues. Germline V lookup: CDR1 MNHEY, CDR2 SMNVEV (reference sequence). V was pared by 6 bases and J by 2 bases, with 15 bases between.

The chain joins TRBV27 to TRBJ2-5, with D tentatively TRBD2 (5 bases). Germline V gives CDR1 MNHEY, CDR2 SMNVEV (reference sequence). This CDR3 contains 12 residues. V lost 6 bases, J lost 1 base, and 6 bases lay in between. CDR3 DNA: TGTGCCAGCAGAGAGGGCCAAGAGACCCAGTACTTC. Encoded protein: CASREGQETQYF.

This sequence joins TRBV28 and TRBJ2-3; TRBD2 agrees at 7 bases. The CDR3 length is 16 residues. Germline CDR1 MDHEN, CDR2 SYDVKM. Unmatched junction bases numbered 7, after V lost 3 bases and J lost 1 base. CDR3 sequence (DNA): TGTGCCAGCAGTTTGACTAGCCCCTCTGGCACAGATACGCAGTATTTT. Its protein product is CASSLTSPSGTDTQYF.

This chain uses TRBV11-2 with TRBJ2-7, with D perhaps matching TRBD2 (5 bases). Germline CDR1 is SGHAT and CDR2 is FQNNGV. Trimming took off 5 bases at V and 4 bases at J, with 12 bases between the two ends. The CDR3 length is 13 residues. CDR3 residues: CASSGRDIYEQYF. The CDR3 nucleotides read TGTGCCAGCAGCGGGAGAGATATTTACGAGCAGTACTTC.